Listed below are T cell receptor beta chains from one sample, sequenced in a study of OX40 agonist ivuxolimab in advanced cancers. Measured with immunoSEQ multiplex PCR; TCRdb has only the in-frame clones, and not every one. This table has around 94,000 clones, under 95% appearing once. Sequenced material: CD4+ or CD8+ T cells sorted from blood, taken in a trial of the OX40 agonist ivuxolimab. All receptors come from an adult with an advanced solid tumor such as melanoma, head and neck, liver or kidney cancer. The CDR3 runs from the conserved cysteine through the conserved F or W. A D gene is named only where the DNA matches it firmly. The listing skips clone size in some rows; elsewhere it reads once, few, many or a size class.

CDR3 DNA: TGTGCCACCAGCAGAGTAGCGGGAGCTACCAGGGATGAGCAGTTCTTC; CDR3 protein: CATSRVAGATRDEQFF; J gene: TRBJ2-1; clone size: .; D gene: TRBD2; V gene: TRBV15
CDR3 DNA: TGTGCCAGCAGTAGACTAGCGGGAGCCTACGAGCAGTACTTC; CDR3 protein: CASSRLAGAYEQYF; J gene: TRBJ2-7; clone size: .; D gene: TRBD2; V gene: TRBV6-6
CDR3 DNA: TGTGCCAGCAGCGTAAGGATGGGGAGGGGAGGTGGCTACACCTTC; CDR3 protein: CASSVRMGRGGGYTF; J gene: TRBJ1-2; clone size: .; D gene: .; V gene: TRBV9
CDR3 DNA: TGTGCCAGCAGTGCTGGACAGGACTATGGCTACACCTTC; CDR3 protein: CASSAGQDYGYTF; J gene: TRBJ1-2; clone size: .; D gene: TRBD1; V gene: TRBV6-4
CDR3 DNA: TGCAGCGTTGAGCGGGTCGGCAATGAGCAGTTCTTC; CDR3 protein: CSVERVGNEQFF; J gene: TRBJ2-1; clone size: .; D gene: .; V gene: TRBV29-1
CDR3 DNA: TGTGCCAGCAGCCCCAGCGGGAGGGGTACTTATACGCAGTATTTT; CDR3 protein: CASSPSGRGTYTQYF; J gene: TRBJ2-3; clone size: .; D gene: TRBD2; V gene: TRBV7-2
CDR3 DNA: TGTGCCAGCAGCTTAGGTTTGGGGCCCGGGCCCGGGGAGCTGTTTTTT; CDR3 protein: CASSLGLGPGPGELFF; J gene: TRBJ2-2; clone size: .; D gene: .; V gene: TRBV11-3
CDR3 DNA: TGTGCCAGCAGTTTAAGCCTAGCGGGAGGAGAGACCCAGTACTTC; CDR3 protein: CASSLSLAGGETQYF; J gene: TRBJ2-5; clone size: .; D gene: TRBD2; V gene: TRBV28
CDR3 DNA: TGTGCCAGCTCCACCCCGCGAAAGGGCGGGAAATACGAGCAGTACTTC; CDR3 protein: CASSTPRKGGKYEQYF; J gene: TRBJ2-7; clone size: .; D gene: .; V gene: TRBV18
CDR3 DNA: TGTGCCAGCAGACGGGACAGCCATGAAGCTTTCTTT; CDR3 protein: CASRRDSHEAFF; J gene: TRBJ1-1; clone size: once; D gene: TRBD1; V gene: TRBV6-1
CDR3 DNA: TGTGCCAGCAGCCTCAGGAGATCCCTCTGGGAGCAGTACTTC; CDR3 protein: CASSLRRSLWEQYF; J gene: TRBJ2-7; clone size: .; D gene: .; V gene: TRBV9
CDR3 DNA: TGTGCCAGCACCAAAAGTGGGTCTTATGGCTACACCTTC; CDR3 protein: CASTKSGSYGYTF; J gene: TRBJ1-2; clone size: .; D gene: .; V gene: TRBV2
CDR3 DNA: TGTGCCAGCAGGGCATCCTACGAGCAGTACTTC; CDR3 protein: CASRASYEQYF; J gene: TRBJ2-7; clone size: once; D gene: .; V gene: TRBV6-5
CDR3 DNA: TGTGCCAGCAACATGGACCCGAGCGGGGATACGCAGTATTTT; CDR3 protein: CASNMDPSGDTQYF; J gene: TRBJ2-3; clone size: once; D gene: .; V gene: TRBV7-2
CDR3 DNA: TGTGCCAGCACCTCTGGGGGGAGGGTCGTTTCGGCTGAAGCTTTCTTT; CDR3 protein: CASTSGGRVVSAEAFF; J gene: TRBJ1-1; clone size: .; D gene: .; V gene: TRBV5-6
CDR3 DNA: TGCAGCGTTGAGACGCGTGGGATGGGCCCCTACGAGCAGTACTTC; CDR3 protein: CSVETRGMGPYEQYF; J gene: TRBJ2-7; clone size: .; D gene: .; V gene: TRBV29-1
CDR3 DNA: TGTGCCAGCAGCTTAAGCCCTATATCGGACATGACATCAGGGGAGCTGTTTTTT; CDR3 protein: CASSLSPISDMTSGELFF; J gene: TRBJ2-2; clone size: .; D gene: .; V gene: TRBV7-3
CDR3 DNA: TGTGCCAGCAGCTGGGGGCGTACAGCAGAGACCCAGTACTTC; CDR3 protein: CASSWGRTAETQYF; J gene: TRBJ2-5; clone size: .; D gene: .; V gene: TRBV5-6
CDR3 DNA: TGCGCCAGCAGCCAGCAAGCTAGTGCCCAAGATACGCAGTATTTT; CDR3 protein: CASSQQASAQDTQYF; J gene: TRBJ2-3; clone size: few; D gene: .; V gene: TRBV4-3
CDR3 DNA: TGTGCCAGTATGGTATCGGCAGGCGATTATGGCGAGCAGTACTTC; CDR3 protein: CASMVSAGDYGEQYF; J gene: TRBJ2-7; clone size: .; D gene: .; V gene: TRBV19
CDR3 DNA: TGTGCCAGCTCTCAACAGGGGGGCGTCTCTGGCTACACCTTC; CDR3 protein: CASSQQGGVSGYTF; J gene: TRBJ1-2; clone size: .; D gene: TRBD1; V gene: TRBV2
CDR3 DNA: TGTGCCAGCAGCCCGGTAGTGTCTTCGGGGAATGAGCAGTTCTTC; CDR3 protein: CASSPVVSSGNEQFF; J gene: TRBJ2-1; clone size: .; D gene: .; V gene: TRBV7-3
CDR3 DNA: TGTGCCAGCAGCGTAGAAATTCGGGCTGAGCAGTTCTTC; CDR3 protein: CASSVEIRAEQFF; J gene: TRBJ2-1; clone size: .; D gene: .; V gene: TRBV9
CDR3 DNA: TGTGCCAGCAGGGAAACTAGCGGCCACTCCTACGAGCAGTACTTC; CDR3 protein: CASRETSGHSYEQYF; J gene: TRBJ2-7; clone size: once; D gene: TRBD2; V gene: TRBV6-5
CDR3 DNA: TGTGCCATCGGGACTAGCGGGAGTAAATCCTACAATGAGCAGTTCTTC; CDR3 protein: CAIGTSGSKSYNEQFF; J gene: TRBJ2-1; clone size: .; D gene: TRBD2; V gene: TRBV10-3
CDR3 DNA: TGTGCCATCATAGCGGCAGGGACCAATGAGCAGTTCTTC; CDR3 protein: CAIIAAGTNEQFF; J gene: TRBJ2-1; clone size: .; D gene: .; V gene: TRBV10-3
CDR3 DNA: TGTGCCAGCAGCCTCTCGCGGGGGTCCTACAATGAGCAGTTCTTC; CDR3 protein: CASSLSRGSYNEQFF; J gene: TRBJ2-1; clone size: .; D gene: TRBD2; V gene: TRBV6-5
CDR3 DNA: TGTGCCAGCAGTTCGAACAGGGTCGAGCAGTACTTC; CDR3 protein: CASSSNRVEQYF; J gene: TRBJ2-7; clone size: few; D gene: .; V gene: TRBV27
CDR3 DNA: TGTGCCAGCAGCTTGGATCCAGGGGGCATGAACGAGCAGTACTTC; CDR3 protein: CASSLDPGGMNEQYF; J gene: TRBJ2-7; clone size: .; D gene: TRBD1; V gene: TRBV5-5
CDR3 DNA: TGTGCCAGCTCACCACGCGGGACTAGGAATCGCGAGCAGTACTTC; CDR3 protein: CASSPRGTRNREQYF; J gene: TRBJ2-7; clone size: .; D gene: TRBD2; V gene: TRBV6-6
CDR3 DNA: TGCGCCAGCAGCTCGGATGGTTACCAAGAGACCCAGTACTTC; CDR3 protein: CASSSDGYQETQYF; J gene: TRBJ2-5; clone size: .; D gene: .; V gene: TRBV5-1
CDR3 DNA: TGTGCCAGCAACTTAAGGGGGGGCGAGACCCAGTACTTC; CDR3 protein: CASNLRGGETQYF; J gene: TRBJ2-5; clone size: .; D gene: .; V gene: TRBV5-8
CDR3 DNA: TGTGCCAGCAGCTCTCCGGGGGAGCAGTACTTC; CDR3 protein: CASSSPGEQYF; J gene: TRBJ2-7; clone size: .; D gene: .; V gene: TRBV5-4
CDR3 DNA: TGTGCCAGCAGTGGCTGGGGGCAGACCCAGTACTTC; CDR3 protein: CASSGWGQTQYF; J gene: TRBJ2-5; clone size: .; D gene: .; V gene: TRBV6-5
CDR3 DNA: TGTGCCAGCAGCCCTAACAGGGGTGGCCATGGCTACACCTTC; CDR3 protein: CASSPNRGGHGYTF; J gene: TRBJ1-2; clone size: once; D gene: TRBD1; V gene: TRBV5-6
CDR3 DNA: TGTGCCAGCAGCCTCAGTGGACAGGGGGCCTACGAGCAGTACTTC; CDR3 protein: CASSLSGQGAYEQYF; J gene: TRBJ2-7; clone size: .; D gene: TRBD1; V gene: TRBV7-2
CDR3 DNA: TGTGCCAGCAGCCTCCTAGCGGGGGTCAATGAGCAGTTCTTC; CDR3 protein: CASSLLAGVNEQFF; J gene: TRBJ2-1; clone size: few; D gene: TRBD2; V gene: TRBV11-1